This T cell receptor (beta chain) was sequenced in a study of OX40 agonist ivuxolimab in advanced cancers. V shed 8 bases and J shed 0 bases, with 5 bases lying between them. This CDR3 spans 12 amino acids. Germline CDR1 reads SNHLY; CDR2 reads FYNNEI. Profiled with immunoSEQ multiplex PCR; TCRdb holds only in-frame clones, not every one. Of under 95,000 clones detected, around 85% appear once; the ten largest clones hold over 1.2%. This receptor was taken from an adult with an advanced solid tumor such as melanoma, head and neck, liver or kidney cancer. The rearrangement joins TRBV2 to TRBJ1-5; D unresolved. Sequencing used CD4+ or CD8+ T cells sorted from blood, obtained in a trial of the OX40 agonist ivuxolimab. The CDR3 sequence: CASQDSNQPQHF. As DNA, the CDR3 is TGTGCCAGCCAAGATAGCAATCAGCCCCAGCATTTT.